The 22 T cell receptor beta chains presented below share a single source sample, sequenced in a study of blood T cell repertoires in COVID-19. Generated by immunoSEQ multiplex PCR, the TCRdb table keeps only in-frame clones and is missing some. The sample shows about 480,000 clones, about 88% of them seen only once. Material: peripheral blood. The source of these receptors is a woman between 45 and 60 years old with COVID-19, enrolled during active disease.

The chain couples TRBV9 to TRBJ1-2; TRBD1 is a possible D gene (6 bases). From germline, CDR1 is SGDLS and CDR2 YYNGEE. This CDR3 has 16 residues. V was trimmed by 3 bases and J by 4 bases, leaving 19 bases between them. CDR3 region: CASSAETGPRPYGYTF. The CDR3 DNA is TGTGCCAGCAGCGCCGAGACAGGCCCCAGACCCTATGGCTACACCTTC.

This chain links TRBV7-8 with TRBJ1-1; D uncertain. The CDR3 length is 15 residues. Germline V gene lookup returns CDR1 SGHVS and CDR2 FQNEAQ. V was trimmed by 1 base and J by 1 base, leaving 10 bases between them. The CDR3 spells CASSLVAEGNTEAFF. Here the CDR3 DNA reads TGTGCCAGCAGCTTAGTGGCCGAGGGGAACACTGAAGCTTTCTTT. The whole variable domain, remainder taken from reference TRBV7-8 and TRBJ1-1, is GAGVSQSPRYKVAKRGQDVALRCDPISGHVSLFWYQQALGQGPEFLTYFQNEAQLDKSGLPSDRFFAERPEGSVSTLKIQRTQQEDSAVYLCASSLVAEGNTEAFFGQGTRLTVV.

The chain combines TRBV7-9 with TRBJ2-1, with 13 bases lining up with TRBD2. The CDR3 extends over 15 amino acids. The J segment lost 4 bases and the V segment lost 6 bases, leaving 3 bases of the junction unmatched. Germline lookup yields CDR1 SEHNR and CDR2 FQNEAQ (reference sequence). This CDR3 reads CASRRTSGGYNEQFF. The CDR3 region has the DNA TGTGCCAGCAGGCGGACTAGCGGGGGATACAATGAGCAGTTCTTC.

The rearrangement joins TRBV25-1 to TRBJ2-1, with 8 bases that match TRBD2. CDR3 size: 14 residues. Germline loops: CDR1 MGHDK, CDR2 SYGVNS. After removal of 5 bases from V and 5 bases from J, the junction contained 5 bases not matched to a gene. CDR3 nucleotides: TGTGCCAGCAGTCGACGGGGGGGGCACAATGAGCAGTTCTTC. Amino acid sequence: CASSRRGGHNEQFF.

The chain recombines TRBV5-8 with TRBJ2-3; TRBD1 aligns across 9 bases. The germline gives CDR1 SGHTS, CDR2 YDEGEE. CDR3 length: 16 residues. V lost 4 bases and J lost 3; bases outside the gene matches: 9. CDR3 nucleotide sequence: TGTGCCAGCAGCGCCCCCCGGGACAGGGAAACAGATACGCAGTATTTT. The encoded protein is CASSAPRDRETDTQYF.

The chain is built from TRBV4-2 and TRBJ1-2, with 7 bases that match TRBD1. The CDR3 spans 16 residues. Trimming at V came to 0 bases and at J to 6 bases, leaving 10 bases not matched to a gene. Germline V gives CDR1 LGHNA, CDR2 YNFKEQ. The CDR3 loop reads CASSQEGGGGSDGYTF. CDR3 nucleotides: TGTGCCAGCAGCCAAGAAGGTGGAGGGGGCTCAGATGGCTACACCTTC.

This sequence joins TRBV30 and TRBJ1-2; D call uncertain. Germline-derived CDR1 and CDR2 are GTSNPN and SVGIG (reference sequence). This CDR3 has 14 residues. V was trimmed by 1 base and J by 4 bases, leaving 13 bases between them. CDR3 residues: CAWSDGSAAYGYTF. The CDR3 coding sequence is TGTGCCTGGAGTGATGGGAGCGCTGCCTATGGCTACACCTTC.

The rearrangement links TRBV6-5 to TRBJ1-2; D might be TRBD1 (6 bases). CDR3 length: 14 amino acids. CDR1 and CDR2 (germline): MNHEY, SVGAGI. V gave up 6 bases and J gave up 0 bases, with 11 bases separating them. The CDR3 loop is CASRSQGTNYGYTF. The DNA for the CDR3 is TGTGCCAGCAGAAGCCAGGGGACTAACTATGGCTACACCTTC.

The rearrangement joins TRBV5-1 to TRBJ2-3, with 9 bases fitting TRBD2. The germline gives CDR1 SGHRS, CDR2 YFSETQ. The CDR3 extends over 17 amino acids. V lost 3 bases, J lost 1 base, and 9 bases stayed unmatched. The CDR3 DNA reads TGCGCCAGCAGCTCTACCCCTGGCGGGGGGGGCACAGATACGCAGTATTTT. Translation: CASSSTPGGGGTDTQYF.

This clone was seen just once. In DNA, the CDR3 is TGTGCCAGCAGTGAACAACGGGGGGCCCGCACAGATACGCAGTATTTT. It encodes CASSEQRGARTDTQYF. V is TRBV6-4 and J is TRBJ2-3, with D perhaps TRBD2 (7 bases). With 3 bases removed from V and 1 base from J, the gap between germline ends came to 14 bases. This CDR3 has 16 residues. Germline loops: CDR1 MRHNA, CDR2 SNTAGT.

This clone came up once. V is TRBV19 and J is TRBJ2-5; D possibly corresponds to TRBD2 (7 bases). Germline V gene lookup returns CDR1 LNHDA and CDR2 SQIVND (reference sequence). This CDR3 has 15 residues. V gave up 5 bases and J gave up 5 bases, with 18 bases separating them. The CDR3, as DNA: TGTGCCAGTAGTCTAACCGGGGGGCCGGTGGAGACCCAGTACTTC. Its translation: CASSLTGGPVETQYF.

In its sample, this clone was seen once. This chain joins TRBV7-8 and TRBJ2-1; TRBD1 matches 11 bases. Germline trimming cut 1 base from V and 3 bases from J; bases unmatched to any gene: 2. The CDR3 runs 16 residues. The germline V gene encodes CDR1 SGHVS and CDR2 FQNEAQ. CDR3: CASSLDGTGGYNEQFF. The CDR3 coding sequence is TGTGCCAGCAGCTTAGATGGGACAGGGGGCTACAATGAGCAGTTCTTC.

The V gene is TRBV6-1, the J gene TRBJ1-1; no clear D gene. There are 16 residues in the CDR3. Germline values: CDR1 MNHNS, CDR2 SASEGT. Trimming pared 3 bases from V and 6 bases from J, leaving 20 bases between. The CDR3 reads CASSEVGQPQSAEAFF. In DNA, the CDR3 is TGTGCCAGCAGTGAGGTTGGGCAGCCGCAATCCGCTGAAGCTTTCTTT.

This chain links TRBV9 with TRBJ2-2; 9 positions agree with TRBD1. The CDR3 runs to 19 residues. V trimming: 0 bases; J trimming: 0 bases; junction bases outside the gene matches: 9. Per the germline V gene, CDR1 is SGDLS and CDR2 is YYNGEE. The CDR3, as DNA: TGTGCCAGCAGCGTAGAGGTAGGGACAGGGTTCTCGAACACCGGGGAGCTGTTTTTT. This codes for CASSVEVGTGFSNTGELFF. The variable domain in full, with the rest retrieved from reference TRBV9 and TRBJ2-2, is DSGVTQTPKHLITATGQRVTLRCSPRSGDLSVYWYQQSLDQGLQFLIQYYNGEERAKGNILERFSAQQFPDLHSELNLSSLELGDSALYFCASSVEVGTGFSNTGELFFGEGSRLTVL.

The V call is TRBV14, the J call TRBJ1-1, with D possibly being TRBD1 (5 bases). This CDR3 is built from 13 residues. V was clipped by 2 bases and J by 1 base, with 5 bases between them. Per germline, CDR1 SGHDN and CDR2 FVKESK. Written as DNA, the CDR3 is TGTGCCAGCAGCCAAACAGGGAACACTGAAGCTTTCTTT. Translating gives CASSQTGNTEAFF.

The V call is TRBV30, the J call TRBJ2-7; possible D gene TRBD2, 6 bases. CDR1 and CDR2 (germline): GTSNPN, SVGIG (reference sequence). The CDR3 spans 13 residues. Trimming removed 1 base from V and 5 bases from J, with 12 bases in between. CDR3 sequence: CAWSGGPGDEQYF. The CDR3 nucleotides are TGTGCCTGGAGTGGGGGACCGGGAGACGAGCAGTACTTC.

CDR3 residues: CASSLAIAGDSYEQYF. CDR3 DNA sequence: TGCGCCAGCAGCCTTGCAATAGCGGGGGACTCCTACGAGCAGTACTTC. The genes are TRBV5-1 and TRBJ2-7; TRBD2 matches at 9 bases. The length of the CDR3 is 16 residues. J was trimmed by 0 bases and V by 4 bases; bases with no gene match: 8. Germline V gene lookup returns CDR1 SGHRS and CDR2 YFSETQ. Full variable domain (missing parts from reference TRBV5-1 and TRBJ2-7): KAGVTQTPRYLIKTRGQQVTLSCSPISGHRSVSWYQQTPGQGLQFLFEYFSETQRNKGNFPGRFSGRQFSNSRSEMNVSTLELGDSALYLCASSLAIAGDSYEQYFGPGTRLTVT.

This chain connects TRBV6-5 to TRBJ1-6; maybe TRBD1 (6 bases). CDR3 length: 13 amino acids. The germline gives CDR1 MNHEY, CDR2 SVGAGI. The germline V and J ends were trimmed by 6 bases and 10 bases, with 13 bases remaining between them. The CDR3 DNA is TGTGCCAGCAGAACCCAGGGGACGTCACCCCTCCACTTT. It yields the protein CASRTQGTSPLHF.

This clone was seen a single time. The chain carries TRBV11-2 and TRBJ2-2; D perhaps matches TRBD2 (6 bases). The CDR3 length is 15 residues. Trimming took 1 base from V and 0 from J, leaving 6 bases between them. Looked up from germline, CDR1 is SGHAT and CDR2 is FQNNGV. The CDR3 loop reads CASSLAGANTGELFF. In nucleotides, the CDR3 is TGTGCCAGCAGCTTAGCGGGGGCGAACACCGGGGAGCTGTTTTTT. The full variable domain, in which reference TRBV11-2 and TRBJ2-2 provide the parts outside the CDR3, is EAGVAQSPRYKIIEKRQSVAFWCNPISGHATLYWYQQILGQGPKLLIQFQNNGVVDDSQLPKDRFSAERLKGVDSTLKIQPAKLEDSAVYLCASSLAGANTGELFFGEGSRLTVL.

This clone was recorded only once. This chain links TRBV28 with TRBJ1-2; perhaps TRBD1 as D (5 bases). The length of the CDR3 is 13 residues. V shed 8 bases and J shed 4 bases, with 14 bases lying between them. Germline V CDR1 and CDR2: MDHEN, SYDVKM. The CDR3 reads CASSRADSYGYTF. CDR3 in DNA: TGTGCCAGCTCCAGGGCGGATTCCTATGGCTACACCTTC.

This sequence joins TRBV12-5 and TRBJ2-7, with D possibly matching TRBD1 (6 bases). V was pared by 6 bases and J by 6 bases, with 12 bases between. The CDR3 length is 12 residues. Germline values: CDR1 LGHNT, CDR2 FRNRAP. For the CDR3, the DNA is TGTGCTAGTGGCACAACAGGGTTCGAGCAGTACTTC. It encodes CASGTTGFEQYF.

The chain carries TRBV13 and TRBJ2-7, with a tentative D call TRBD1 (6 bases). Germline loops: CDR1 PRHDT, CDR2 FYEKMQ (reference sequence). V lost 4 bases and J lost 4, with 14 bases in between. This CDR3 has 14 amino acids. The CDR3 is CASSWDTKGYEQYF. The CDR3 DNA reads as TGTGCCAGCAGCTGGGACACTAAGGGGTACGAGCAGTACTTC.